The next 6 T cell receptor beta chains were all read from a single sample in a study of cytomegalovirus exposure and HLA in healthy donors. Libraries were prepared by immunoSEQ multiplex PCR; TCRdb keeps only in-frame clonotypes and omits some of them. Found here are under 60,000 clones, 88% of them singletons; the top ten hold about 6.7%. The source material was PBMCs. All receptors derive from a woman aged 30 to 39 in good health and CMV-seronegative.

CDR3 region: CASSLGQTKNEKLFF. The CDR3 bases are TGTGCCAGCAGCTTAGGACAGACAAAAAATGAAAAACTGTTTTTT. The chain uses TRBV11-2 and TRBJ1-4, with a weak D call TRBD1 (5 bases). Trimming stripped 1 base from V and 5 bases from J, with 11 bases between. Germline V gives CDR1 SGHAT, CDR2 FQNNGV. The CDR3 has 15 amino acids. Variable domain in full (rest from reference TRBV11-2 and TRBJ1-4): EAGVAQSPRYKIIEKRQSVAFWCNPISGHATLYWYQQILGQGPKLLIQFQNNGVVDDSQLPKDRFSAERLKGVDSTLKIQPAKLEDSAVYLCASSLGQTKNEKLFFGSGTQLSVL.

This chain joins TRBV6-5 and TRBJ2-7; tentative D call: TRBD1 (5 bases). The CDR3 length is 13 residues. V dropped 2 bases and J dropped 3 bases, with 8 bases sitting between them. Germline CDR1 MNHEY, CDR2 SVGAGI. DNA for the CDR3: TGTGCCAGCAGTTACAAAGACAGCTACGAGCAGTACTTC. Translated, it gives CASSYKDSYEQYF.

The count of this clone is one. V and J are TRBV7-7 and TRBJ2-1, with 8 bases matching TRBD2. The germline V gene encodes CDR1 SSHAT and CDR2 FNYEAQ (reference sequence). This CDR3 contains 15 residues. The V segment lost 3 bases and the J segment 3 bases; nucleotides outside the gene matches: 4. The CDR3 loop reads CASSLVAGLYNEQFF. Here the CDR3 DNA reads TGTGCCAGCAGCTTGGTAGCGGGACTCTACAATGAGCAGTTCTTC.

The V call is TRBV7-2, the J call TRBJ2-7; 8 bases line up with TRBD2. Germline V CDR1 and CDR2: SGHTA, FQGNSA. CDR3 length equals 16 residues. V shed 5 bases, J shed 2 bases, and the junction held 11 bases outside the gene matches. The DNA for the CDR3 is TGTGCCAGCAGCCCGGGGGGGACGGGGGGTGCCTACGAGCAGTACTTC. Its translation is CASSPGGTGGAYEQYF.

J is TRBJ2-7 and V is TRBV7-7; 7 nucleotides align to TRBD2. Germline V gene lookup returns CDR1 SSHAT and CDR2 FNYEAQ (reference sequence). There are 14 residues in the CDR3. After removal of 5 bases from V and 3 bases from J, the junction contained 7 bases not matched to a gene. This CDR3 is CASSPGGGSYEQYF. DNA for the CDR3: TGTGCCAGCAGCCCAGGCGGCGGGAGCTACGAGCAGTACTTC. The variable domain in full, completed from reference TRBV7-7 and TRBJ2-7, reads GAGVSQSPRYKVTKRGQDVTLRCDPISSHATLYWYQQALGQGPEFLTYFNYEAQPDKSGLPSDRFSAERPEGSISTLTIQRTEQRDSAMYRCASSPGGGSYEQYFGPGTRLTVT.

The genes are TRBV11-2 and TRBJ2-1, with TRBD2 matching over 8 bases. This CDR3 region has 16 residues. J was trimmed by 9 bases and V by 5 bases; bases with no gene match: 15. Germline V gives CDR1 SGHAT, CDR2 FQNNGV. DNA of the CDR3: TGTGCCAGCAGCGTCACCGGGACTAGTATTATCTCTGAGCAGTTCTTC. Amino acid sequence: CASSVTGTSIISEQFF.